A single sample is the source of the 5 T cell receptor beta chains below, sequenced in a study of blood T cell repertoires in COVID-19. TCRdb keeps only in-frame clones here, not all; method: immunoSEQ multiplex PCR. The sample contains more than 100,000 clones, 79% of which appear only once. Specimen: peripheral blood. These receptor sequences come from a woman aged 80 or over with acute or convalescent COVID-19.

The rearrangement joins TRBV14 to TRBJ2-1; TRBD2 matches 10 bases. V dropped 4 bases and J dropped 4; count of bases not matched to a gene: 4. The V gene's germline CDR1 is SGHDN and CDR2 FVKESK. This CDR3 is 15 amino acids long. CDR3 region: CASSPGLAEYNEQFF. In DNA form, the CDR3 reads TGTGCCAGCAGCCCCGGACTAGCGGAGTACAATGAGCAGTTCTTC. The full variable domain, with the rest looked up from reference TRBV14 and TRBJ2-1, is EAGVTQFPSHSVIEKGQTVTLRCDPISGHDNLYWYRRVMGKEIKFLLHFVKESKQDESGMPNNRFLAERTGGTYSTLKVQPAELEDSGVYFCASSPGLAEYNEQFFGPGTRLTVL.

The chain couples TRBV30 to TRBJ1-3; TRBD1 matches 7 bases. The CDR3 sequence is 14 residues long. Per the germline V gene, CDR1 is GTSNPN and CDR2 is SVGIG (reference sequence). The junction had 6 bases not matched to a gene; V was cut back by 3 bases and J by 4 bases. In nucleotides, the CDR3 is TGTGCCTGGAGCCCAGGGGGGACGGGAAACACCATATATTTT. It encodes CAWSPGGTGNTIYF. Based on the CDR3 plus reference TRBV30 and TRBJ1-3, the full variable domain is SQTIHQWPATLVQPVGSPLSLECTVEGTSNPNLYWYRQAAGRGLQLLFYSVGIGQISSEVPQNLSASRPQDRQFILSSKKLLLSDSGFYLCAWSPGGTGNTIYFGEGSWLTVV.

This sequence joins TRBV5-1 and TRBJ2-3; 15 bases map to TRBD2. This CDR3 contains 16 residues. Germline-derived CDR1 and CDR2 are SGHRS and YFSETQ. The V and J ends lost 5 bases and 4 bases, in that order; junction bases with no gene match: 5. The CDR3 DNA sequence: TGCGCCAGCAGTTGGACTAGCGGGGGGGCATCAGATACGCAGTATTTT. Its translation is CASSWTSGGASDTQYF. The full variable domain, rest sourced from reference TRBV5-1 and TRBJ2-3, is KAGVTQTPRYLIKTRGQQVTLSCSPISGHRSVSWYQQTPGQGLQFLFEYFSETQRNKGNFPGRFSGRQFSNSRSEMNVSTLELGDSALYLCASSWTSGGASDTQYFGPGTRLTVL.

The rearrangement links TRBV23-1 to TRBJ1-1; maybe TRBD1 (5 bases). TRBV23-1 is marked as an open reading frame, function uncertain. The CDR3 has 14 residues. V was cut by 8 bases and J by 4 bases, with 17 bases left in between. CDR3 residues: CASRRSRDCTEAFF. CDR3 sequence (DNA): TGCGCCAGCCGACGATCCAGGGACTGCACTGAAGCTTTCTTT.

The genes are TRBV29-1 and TRBJ2-1, with D hard to call. There are 10 residues in the CDR3. From germline, CDR1 is SQVTM and CDR2 ANQGSEA. V lost 7 bases to trimming and J lost 7 bases, with 8 bases between them. As DNA, the CDR3 is TGCAGCGGCAGTCTGAATGAGCAGTTCTTC. Translated: CSGSLNEQFF.